This T cell receptor (beta chain) was sequenced during a study of blood T cell repertoires in COVID-19 (dated by TCRdb to the early 2020s). Regarding the research as a whole: Samples covering the acute and convalescent phases of COVID-19 were provided by collaborators in the United States, Italy and Spain. Samples were obtained from the ongoing ImmuneRACE study (first 160 participants) and from some 1,200 subjects provided by 6 global collaborators. Subjects who had been exposed to COVID-19, were actively infected with it, or had recovered from it provided the deeply sampled blood TCRbeta repertoires that made up the dataset. HLA class I and class II types, where available, came from metadata supplied by the sample provider rather than from assay-based typing. The repertoires were made available in a free public database intended to serve as a resource for research on the immune response to SARS-CoV-2. Nearly every sample came with metadata listing a de-identified subject ID, COVID-19 status, age in years and sex. The material from the prospective study consisted of cDNA or gDNA derived from T cells, B-cell-depleted T cells, or PBMCs.

What the research found in general, with its limitations: How much clinical and demographic metadata was included differed by source and by participant, and the metadata was provided uncurated.

The CDR3, cysteine through phenylalanine, is 14 amino acids long. The retained sequence is limited to the CDR3, 42 bases, with the frame set at the first base. Between the V and J ends, shortened by 2 bases and 6 bases respectively, the junction contains 15 bases. CDR1 and CDR2 are drawn from the germline V gene: SGHRS, YFSETQ. TCRbeta CDR3 regions were amplified from genomic DNA by means of the immunoSEQ Assay, a bias-controlled multiplex PCR. For the original study's pipeline: Within the assay, amplification of reference gene primers was used to estimate how many nucleated cells each sample contained. Sequence reads were collapsed and filtered to measure the absolute abundance of every unique TCRbeta CDR3 rearrangement. Productive Simpson clonality was computed per sample as the square root of Simpson's diversity index over productive rearrangements. TCRdb took this table from immuneACCESS and kept in-frame rearrangements with V and J called. Such tables lack part of the clones; where checked against another copy, unresolved V genes explain under half of the gap, and the rest is unexplained. V, J and clone size were drawn from that table, and D and trimming were deduced from the DNA. This sample comprises 150,000 to 180,000 clones, less than 95% of them detected only once. The ten largest clonotypes hold about 0.55% of the sample.

Points on this clone: Its specific antigen is unknown. Per-base quality was not reported, and no clone a single base away is much larger than it.

Collaborating institutions collected whole blood in K2EDTA tubes following their own protocols. For TCRbeta analysis, collaborators shipped samples as frozen whole blood, isolated PBMCs, or DNA extracted from either of those sample types. The TCR sequence derives from a man in his fifties with acute or convalescent COVID-19. The material sequenced was peripheral blood. The chain is assembled from TRBV5-1 and TRBJ2-7; the D region possibly corresponds to TRBD1 (6 bases align). In nucleotide form, the sequence is TGCGCCAGCAGCTTCAATTCAGGGGATGGCGAGCAGTACTTC. It translates to CASSFNSGDGEQYF. Beyond the CDR3, the reference TRBV5-1 and TRBJ2-7 genes provide the residues; the full variable domain reads: KAGVTQTPRYLIKTRGQQVTLSCSPISGHRSVSWYQQTPGQGLQFLFEYFSETQRNKGNFPGRFSGRQFSNSRSEMNVSTLELGDSALYLCASSFNSGDGEQYFGPGTRLTVT.